This T cell receptor beta chain was recovered during a study of blood T cell repertoires in COVID-19 (dated by TCRdb to the early 2020s). Background for the entire study: Collaborator samples came from the United States, Italy and Spain and covered acute and convalescent phases of COVID-19. The prospective study material was composed of cDNA or gDNA derived from T cells, B-cell-depleted T cells, or PBMCs. Deeply sampled blood TCRbeta repertoires from subjects exposed to, actively infected with, or recovered from COVID-19 were included in the dataset. A freely available public database, intended as a resource for researchers studying the immune response to SARS-CoV-2, is where the repertoires were released. Samples were obtained from the ongoing ImmuneRACE study (first 160 participants) and from some 1,300 subjects provided by 6 global collaborators. Sample metadata almost always included a de-identified subject ID, COVID-19 status, age in years and sex. Where HLA class I and class II types were available, the types were taken from metadata supplied by the sample provider, not from assay-based typing. Study-wide conclusions, independent of this receptor: Clinical and demographic metadata were provided uncurated, with the amount varying by source and participant.

There are 14 amino acids in the CDR3, from cysteine to phenylalanine inclusive. Kept here is only the CDR3 DNA, which spans 42 bases and is read in frame from base 1. The germline V gene provides CDR1 SQVTM and CDR2 ANQGSEA. Here V drops 7 bases and J drops 4 bases, and the junction holds 4 bases not matched to any gene. TCRbeta CDR3 regions were amplified from genomic DNA by means of the immunoSEQ Assay, a bias-controlled multiplex PCR. The study's own analysis went as follows. The number of nucleated cells in each sample was estimated from the amplification of reference gene primers within the assay. To quantify the absolute abundance of each unique TCRbeta CDR3 rearrangement, sequence reads were collapsed and filtered. For each sample, productive Simpson clonality was calculated as the square root of Simpson's diversity index over productive rearrangements. Here the immuneACCESS table is served through TCRdb, limited to in-frame sequences with V and J called. Missing clones are a known gap in these copies; in checked studies unresolved V genes cover under half, and the rest lacks a known reason. The V and J calls and clone size are taken from that table; D and trimming were inferred from the DNA. This sample holds 75,000 to 95,000 clones; about 87% were observed only once. The top ten hold 5% to 6.5% of the sample.

This clone was seen a handful of times. There is no known antigen for this receptor. Nothing much larger sits one base from this clone, and base qualities are not available. Each collaborating institution followed its own protocols to collect whole blood in K2EDTA tubes. For TCRbeta analysis, collaborator samples were shipped as frozen whole blood, as isolated PBMCs, or as DNA extracted from either sample type. The sequence derives from a man over 45 with active COVID-19. Source material: peripheral blood. The chain uses TRBV29-1 and TRBJ2-1; TRBD2 lines up with 13 middle nucleotides. The CDR3 region: CSGGLAGMYNEQFF. In nucleotide form, the sequence is TGCAGCGGGGGACTAGCGGGGATGTACAATGAGCAGTTCTTC.